Each of the 15 T cell receptor beta chains below was sequenced from the same sample in a study of blood T cells in healthy people across ages. Through a sample-barcoded 5' primer and a J-beta primer mix, a second PCR was run for roughly 6 to 11 cycles. From the 5' RACE reads, TCRdb called clonotypes with MiXCR, one entry per CDR3 protein. The sample includes more than 900,000 distinct CDR3 sequences, around 27% of them seen just once. These data also featured in a second study, about T cells of mothers and their children.

Material: blood. These receptors all come from a girl aged 2 to 10 in good health.

This clonotype was observed at least ten times. The chain is built from TRBV7-9 and TRBJ1-2, with D unresolved. The V end lost 1 base, the J end lost 4 bases, and 4 bases lay between the germline ends. The germline gives CDR1 SEHNR, CDR2 FQNEAQ (reference sequence). CDR3 length equals 12 residues. This chain's CDR3 is CASSLETYGYTF. DNA of the CDR3: TGTGCCAGCAGCTTAGAAACCTATGGCTACACCTTC.

The V call is TRBV7-9, the J call TRBJ2-2; D gene ambiguous. Per germline, CDR1 SEHNR and CDR2 FQNEAQ (reference sequence). The CDR3 spans 13 residues. V shed 5 bases and J shed 6 bases, with 10 bases lying between them. The CDR3 here is CASSPTSPGELFF. The DNA for the CDR3 is TGTGCCAGCAGCCCCACATCCCCCGGGGAGCTGTTTTTT.

This clonotype was counted only a few times. J is TRBJ2-5 and V is TRBV29-1, with D perhaps assigned TRBD1 or TRBD2 (6 bases each). The CDR3 is 11 residues long. CDR1 and CDR2 from the germline V gene are SQVTM and ANQGSEA. The V gene lost 5 bases and the J gene lost 7 bases, with 11 bases spanning the gap. This CDR3 reads CSVPKGGTQYF. As DNA, the CDR3 is TGCAGCGTTCCAAAGGGGGGGACCCAGTACTTC.

The J gene is TRBJ2-2, the V gene TRBV3-1, with 7 nucleotides matching TRBD2. The CDR3 length is 16 residues. V trimming: 3 bases; J trimming: 7 bases; junction bases outside the gene matches: 11. Germline CDR1 reads LGHDT; CDR2 reads YNNKEL (reference sequence). The CDR3 sequence: CASSQVVGGSVGELFF. The CDR3 DNA reads TGTGCCAGCAGCCAGGTCGTTGGCGGGAGCGTCGGGGAGCTGTTTTTT. The variable domain in full, with the rest retrieved from reference TRBV3-1 and TRBJ2-2, is DTAVSQTPKYLVTQMGNDKSIKCEQNLGHDTMYWYKQDSKKFLKIMFSYNNKELIINETVPNRFSPKSPDKAHLNLHINSLELGDSAVYFCASSQVVGGSVGELFFGEGSRLTVL.

This chain links TRBV29-1 with TRBJ2-3; 9 nucleotides line up with TRBD2. The V gene end was trimmed by 6 bases and the J gene end by 6 bases; junction bases not matched to a gene: 4. Germline assignment: CDR1 SQVTM and CDR2 ANQGSEA. The CDR3 is 12 amino acids. DNA for the CDR3: TGCAGCGTGAGACTAGCGGCGGATACGCAGTATTTT. This encodes CSVRLAADTQYF.

This chain links TRBV27 with TRBJ2-2; 8 bases are a match to TRBD2. Losses at the gene ends were 4 bases for V and 4 bases for J; bases not matched to a gene: 5. This CDR3 spans 15 amino acids. Germline CDR1 MNHEY, CDR2 SMNVEV (reference sequence). CDR3 loop: CASSWAGGSTGELFF. CDR3 DNA sequence: TGTGCCAGCAGTTGGGCGGGGGGAAGCACCGGGGAGCTGTTTTTT.

The chain recombines TRBV5-6 with TRBJ2-1; 9 nucleotides agree with TRBD2. J lost 2 bases, V lost 4 bases, and 4 bases had no gene match. This CDR3 spans 15 amino acids. The germline CDR1 and CDR2 sequences are SGHDT and YYEEEE. The CDR3 loop reads CASSVSGSAYNEQFF. As DNA, the CDR3 is TGTGCCAGCAGCGTTAGCGGGAGCGCCTACAATGAGCAGTTCTTC.

This clonotype was counted a few times. This chain connects TRBV29-1 to TRBJ2-3; D might be TRBD1 or TRBD2, each matching 5 bases. The CDR3 is 13 amino acids. Germline V gene lookup returns CDR1 SQVTM and CDR2 ANQGSEA. V dropped 3 bases and J dropped 7 bases, with 14 bases sitting between them. This chain's CDR3 is CSVEGERMNTQYF. CDR3 sequence (DNA): TGCAGCGTTGAGGGGGAGCGGATGAATACGCAGTATTTT.

This clonotype occurred a few times. This chain links TRBV5-1 with TRBJ2-3; D call uncertain. There are 12 residues in the CDR3. Trimming stripped 2 bases from V and 5 bases from J, with 6 bases between. Per germline, CDR1 SGHRS and CDR2 YFSETQ. The CDR3 nucleotides are TGCGCCAGCAGCTTTATCGAAGATACGCAGTATTTT. This translates into CASSFIEDTQYF.

This clonotype was detected a few times. The CDR3 sequence: CSVEISGTYEQYF. CDR3 nucleotides: TGCAGCGTTGAGATTAGCGGGACCTACGAGCAGTACTTC. This rearrangement joins TRBV29-1 to TRBJ2-7, with 8 nucleotides matching TRBD2. The CDR3 has 13 residues. Germline-derived CDR1 and CDR2 are SQVTM and ANQGSEA. V dropped 3 bases and J dropped 2; count of bases not matched to a gene: 3.

The table lists this clonotype with a few counts. The genes are TRBV14 and TRBJ2-7, with D possibly called TRBD1 or TRBD2 (5 bases each). V lost 3 bases and J 6 bases, leaving 21 bases between the germline ends. CDR3 size: 16 residues. In germline, CDR1 is SGHDN, CDR2 FVKESK. CDR3 protein: CASSHGKGSPAGEQYF. The CDR3, as DNA: TGTGCCAGCAGCCATGGGAAGGGGTCCCCGGCGGGCGAGCAGTACTTC.

About this clonotype: Compared with germline, one end of the junction differs, possibly owing to a read error. J is TRBJ2-5 and V is TRBV6-1; D uncertain. Germline CDR1 and CDR2: MNHNS and SASEGT. CDR3 length equals 13 residues. For the CDR3, the DNA is TGTGCCAGCAGTGCGGAGCGACAAGGGACCCAGTACTTC. Translating gives CASSAERQGTQYF.

The rearrangement joins TRBV7-9 to TRBJ1-6, with unresolved D. The CDR3 is 11 residues long. CDR1 and CDR2 (germline): SEHNR, FQNEAQ (reference sequence). Trimming shortened V by 5 bases and J by 8 bases, and 4 bases separated the two germline ends. The CDR3 spells CASSTHSPLHF. In DNA form, the CDR3 reads TGTGCCAGCAGCACCCATTCACCCCTCCACTTT.

The chain links TRBV27 to TRBJ2-1; D is possibly TRBD1 (5 bases). Trimming left V 1 base short and J 5 bases short, with 15 bases between. The CDR3 runs to 16 residues. Germline CDR1 is MNHEY and CDR2 is SMNVEV (reference sequence). The CDR3 bases are TGTGCCAGCAGTTTATGGGGCAGCTTGACTGACAATGAGCAGTTCTTC. It yields the protein CASSLWGSLTDNEQFF.

This clonotype was counted between two and nine times. The chain has TRBV29-1 and TRBJ2-5; a weak D match, TRBD1 (6 bases). Germline V CDR1 and CDR2: SQVTM, ANQGSEA. The CDR3 is 13 residues long. Trimming took 6 bases from V and 5 from J, leaving 16 bases between them. The CDR3 coding sequence is TGCAGCGTAGGGACACGGCTCGGGGAGACCCAGTACTTC. Translated: CSVGTRLGETQYF.